One and the same sample provided the 13 T cell receptor beta chains below, sequenced in a study of cytomegalovirus exposure and HLA in healthy donors. With 60 Vbeta and 13 Jbeta primers, the PCR was carried out. This table comes from immunoSEQ multiplex PCR, and its TCRdb copy is limited to in-frame clones, with some not included. The table has around 170,000 clones, around 77% seen once. Sequenced: PBMCs. The receptors come from a man between 60 and 70 years old in good health and CMV-seronegative.

This rearrangement joins TRBV5-6 to TRBJ2-3; unclear D gene. The CDR3 has 12 amino acids. Trimming took 2 bases from V and 4 from J, leaving 5 bases between them. The germline V gene has CDR1 SGHDT and CDR2 YYEEEE. The CDR3 bases are TGTGCCAGCAGCTTTATTTCAGATACGCAGTATTTT. This translates into CASSFISDTQYF.

V gene TRBV5-1 combines with J gene TRBJ2-5; 12 bases align to TRBD2. The CDR3 has 17 amino acids. The germline V gene encodes CDR1 SGHRS and CDR2 YFSETQ. V gave up 0 bases and J gave up 4 bases; unmatched junction bases: 7. The CDR3 region is CASSLGGLAGPGETQYF. The CDR3 DNA follows: TGCGCCAGCAGCTTGGGAGGACTAGCGGGGCCGGGAGAGACCCAGTACTTC.

The chain combines TRBV9 with TRBJ1-2; D remains unclear. Between the trimmed V and J ends, which lost 7 bases and 1 base, there was a span of 14 bases. CDR1 and CDR2 from the germline V gene are SGDLS and YYNGEE. The CDR3 contains 14 residues. The CDR3 is CASGLGNDNYGYTF. CDR3 in DNA: TGTGCCAGCGGTCTCGGGAATGATAACTATGGCTACACCTTC.

This clone has only a few counts. The chain employs TRBV21-1 and TRBJ2-3; the table's D call of TRBD1 was not tested on the DNA. TRBV21-1 is recorded as a pseudogene. The CDR3 runs 15 residues. The CDR3 sequence is CASSLSRASTDTQYF. The CDR3, as DNA: TGTGCCAGCAGCCTTAGCAGGGCTAGCACAGATACGCAGTATTTT.

This chain uses TRBV30 with TRBJ2-1, with 11 positions matching TRBD2. CDR1 and CDR2 from the germline V gene are GTSNPN and SVGIG (reference sequence). The CDR3 consists of 16 residues. V dropped 2 bases and J dropped 5; count of bases not matched to a gene: 8. The chain's CDR3 is CAWSPSRLAGHNEQFF. DNA of the CDR3: TGTGCCTGGAGTCCTTCCCGACTAGCGGGACACAATGAGCAGTTCTTC. The variable domain in full, completed from reference TRBV30 and TRBJ2-1, reads SQTIHQWPATLVQPVGSPLSLECTVEGTSNPNLYWYRQAAGRGLQLLFYSVGIGQISSEVPQNLSASRPQDRQFILSSKKLLLSDSGFYLCAWSPSRLAGHNEQFFGPGTRLTVL.

This clone has just one count. The rearrangement links TRBV27 to TRBJ1-5; D remains unclear. Trimming took 6 bases from V and 4 from J, leaving 7 bases between them. CDR3 length equals 12 residues. Germline CDR1 MNHEY, CDR2 SMNVEV (reference sequence). The CDR3 sequence: CASSTRNQPQHF. DNA for the CDR3: TGTGCCAGCAGCACCAGAAATCAGCCCCAGCATTTT.

The chain combines TRBV5-1 with TRBJ2-7, with 10 bases fitting TRBD1. This CDR3 is built from 15 residues. Germline assignment: CDR1 SGHRS and CDR2 YFSETQ. Losses at the gene ends were 4 bases for V and 4 bases for J; bases not matched to a gene: 8. In nucleotides, the CDR3 is TGCGCCAGCAGCGAGAGACAGGGGGCTATTTACGAGCAGTACTTC. It is translated as CASSERQGAIYEQYF.

The CDR3 protein is CASSSPTGRVYEQYF. CDR3 DNA: TGTGCCAGCAGCTCCCCGACAGGGCGTGTGTACGAGCAGTACTTC. The V gene is TRBV7-9, the J gene TRBJ2-7, with TRBD1 identical over 7 bases. This CDR3 contains 15 residues. Germline lookup yields CDR1 SEHNR and CDR2 FQNEAQ (reference sequence). The trim removed 4 bases at V and 4 bases at J, leaving 10 bases unmatched.

This chain links TRBV18 with TRBJ1-3; D possibly corresponds to TRBD1 (6 bases). The CDR3 totals 15 residues. The germline V and J ends were trimmed by 3 bases and 0 bases, with 9 bases remaining between them. Germline loops: CDR1 KGHSH, CDR2 LQKENI. As DNA, the CDR3 is TGTGCCAGCTCACCTACAGGGATCTCTGGAAACACCATATATTTT. This codes for CASSPTGISGNTIYF.

The chain combines TRBV5-1 with TRBJ2-1; 7 nucleotides match TRBD2. Per germline, CDR1 SGHRS and CDR2 YFSETQ. The V gene end was trimmed by 0 bases and the J gene end by 15 bases; junction bases not matched to a gene: 9. The CDR3 is 13 residues long. CDR3 sequence: CASSLASGAPLFF. DNA for the CDR3: TGCGCCAGCAGCTTGGCCAGCGGGGCCCCGCTGTTCTTC.

The chain carries TRBV30 and TRBJ2-3; 14 bases are a match to TRBD2. The CDR3 runs 16 residues. CDR1 GTSNPN and CDR2 SVGIG come from the germline V gene (reference sequence). Losses at the gene ends were 3 bases for V and 3 bases for J; bases not matched to a gene: 5. The CDR3 DNA reads as TGTGCCTGGAGGGGACTAGCGGGAGTAGGTACAGATACGCAGTATTTT. Its protein is CAWRGLAGVGTDTQYF.

This chain connects TRBV2 to TRBJ2-7; 7 bases are a match to TRBD2. With 0 bases clipped from V and 7 bases from J, the junction kept 9 bases outside the gene matches. Germline CDR1 and CDR2: SNHLY and FYNNEI. The length of the CDR3 is 15 residues. The CDR3 region is CASSEAGGAYAEQYF. CDR3 bases: TGTGCCAGCAGTGAAGCGGGAGGGGCTTACGCAGAGCAGTACTTC.

V is TRBV6-4 and J is TRBJ1-4, with D perhaps matching TRBD1 (6 bases). CDR1 and CDR2 from the germline V gene are MRHNA and SNTAGT. V was clipped by 0 bases and J by 3 bases, with 11 bases between them. This CDR3 is 16 amino acids long. The chain's CDR3 is CASSDSETGPNEKLFF. DNA for the CDR3: TGTGCCAGCAGTGACTCAGAAACAGGGCCTAATGAAAAACTGTTTTTT.